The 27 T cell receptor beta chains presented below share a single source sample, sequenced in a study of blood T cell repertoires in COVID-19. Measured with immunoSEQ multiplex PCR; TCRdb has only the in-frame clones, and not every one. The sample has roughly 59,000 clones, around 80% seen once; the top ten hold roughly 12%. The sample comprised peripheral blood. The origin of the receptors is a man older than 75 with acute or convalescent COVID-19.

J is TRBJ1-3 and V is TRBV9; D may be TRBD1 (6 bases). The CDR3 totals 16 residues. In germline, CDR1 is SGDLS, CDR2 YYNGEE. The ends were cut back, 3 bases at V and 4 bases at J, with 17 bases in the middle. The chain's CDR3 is CASSAGQLLGGNTIYF. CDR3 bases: TGTGCCAGCAGCGCCGGACAGCTCCTAGGGGGAAACACCATATATTTT.

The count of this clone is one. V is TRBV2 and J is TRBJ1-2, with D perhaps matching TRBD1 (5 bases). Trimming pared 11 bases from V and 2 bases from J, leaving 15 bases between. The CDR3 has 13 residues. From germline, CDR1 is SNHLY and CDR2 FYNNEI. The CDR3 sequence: CADRRGGNYGYTF. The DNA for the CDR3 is TGTGCCGACCGCCGGGGGGGGAACTATGGCTACACCTTC. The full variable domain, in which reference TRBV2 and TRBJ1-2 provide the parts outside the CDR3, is EPEVTQTPSHQVTQMGQEVILRCVPISNHLYFYWYRQILGQKVEFLVSFYNNEISEKSEIFDDQFSVERPDGSNFTLKIRSTKLEDSAMYFCADRRGGNYGYTFGSGTRLTVV.

The CDR3 region has the DNA TGTGCCAGCGCCGGGGGGTTCTCTGGGGCCAACGTCCTGACTTTC. Translating gives CASAGGFSGANVLTF. V is TRBV11-3 and J is TRBJ2-6; 7 positions agree with TRBD2. V gave up 8 bases and J gave up 0 bases; unmatched junction bases: 4. Germline V gives CDR1 SGHNT, CDR2 YENEEA. CDR3 length: 15 residues.

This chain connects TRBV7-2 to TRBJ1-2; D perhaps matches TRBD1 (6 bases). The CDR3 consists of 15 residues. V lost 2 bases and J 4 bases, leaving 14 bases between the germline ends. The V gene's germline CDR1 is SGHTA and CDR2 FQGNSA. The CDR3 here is CASSLLPGQSYGYTF. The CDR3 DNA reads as TGTGCCAGCAGCTTACTACCCGGACAGAGCTATGGCTACACCTTC.

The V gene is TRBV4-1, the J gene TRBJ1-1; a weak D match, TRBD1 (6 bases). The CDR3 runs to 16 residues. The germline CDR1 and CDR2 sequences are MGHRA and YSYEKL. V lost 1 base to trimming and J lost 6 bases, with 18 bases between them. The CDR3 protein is CASSQGLQGGLAEAFF. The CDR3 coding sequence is TGCGCCAGCAGCCAAGGTCTACAGGGCGGTCTCGCTGAAGCTTTCTTT.

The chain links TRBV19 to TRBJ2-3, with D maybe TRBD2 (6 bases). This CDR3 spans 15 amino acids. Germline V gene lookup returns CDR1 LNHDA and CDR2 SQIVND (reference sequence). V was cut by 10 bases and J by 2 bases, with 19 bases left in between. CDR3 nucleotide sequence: TGTGCCACCAAAGAAATAGCGGAGATCACAGATACGCAGTATTTT. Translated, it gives CATKEIAEITDTQYF.

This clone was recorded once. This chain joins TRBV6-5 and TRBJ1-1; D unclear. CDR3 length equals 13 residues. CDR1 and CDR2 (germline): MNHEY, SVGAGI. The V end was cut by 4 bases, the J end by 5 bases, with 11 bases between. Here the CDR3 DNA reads TGTGCCAGCAGTTTCACTATTGGGACTGAAGCTTTCTTT. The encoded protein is CASSFTIGTEAFF.

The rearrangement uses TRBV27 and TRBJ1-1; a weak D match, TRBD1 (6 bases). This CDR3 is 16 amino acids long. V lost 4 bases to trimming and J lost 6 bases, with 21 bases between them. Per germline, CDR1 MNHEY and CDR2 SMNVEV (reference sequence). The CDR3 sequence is CASSYAAGGQRAEAFF. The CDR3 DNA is TGTGCCAGCAGTTACGCTGCGGGGGGGCAGAGGGCTGAAGCTTTCTTT.

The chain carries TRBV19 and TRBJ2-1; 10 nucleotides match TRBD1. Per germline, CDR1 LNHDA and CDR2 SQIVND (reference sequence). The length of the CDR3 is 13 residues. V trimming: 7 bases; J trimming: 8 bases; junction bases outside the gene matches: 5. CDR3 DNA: TGTGCCAGTATCGCGGACAGGGGGGATGAGCAGTTCTTC. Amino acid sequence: CASIADRGDEQFF.

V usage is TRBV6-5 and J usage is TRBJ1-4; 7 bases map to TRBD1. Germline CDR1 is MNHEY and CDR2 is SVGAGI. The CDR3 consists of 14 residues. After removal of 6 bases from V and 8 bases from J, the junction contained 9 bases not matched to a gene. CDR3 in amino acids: CASRLGQEGEKLFF. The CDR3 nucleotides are TGTGCCAGCAGACTCGGACAGGAAGGGGAAAAACTGTTTTTT.

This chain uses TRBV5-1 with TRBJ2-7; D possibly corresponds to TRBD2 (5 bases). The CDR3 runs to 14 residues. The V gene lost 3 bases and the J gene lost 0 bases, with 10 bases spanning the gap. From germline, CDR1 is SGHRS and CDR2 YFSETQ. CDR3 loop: CASSSLGDSYEQYF. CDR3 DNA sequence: TGCGCCAGCAGCTCCCTCGGGGACTCCTACGAGCAGTACTTC.

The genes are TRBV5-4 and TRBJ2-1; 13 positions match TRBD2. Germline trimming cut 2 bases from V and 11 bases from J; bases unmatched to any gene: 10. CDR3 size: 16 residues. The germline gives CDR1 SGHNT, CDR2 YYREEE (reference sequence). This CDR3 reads CASSFSGTSGILKQFF. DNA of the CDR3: TGTGCCAGCAGCTTCTCCGGGACTAGCGGGATTTTAAAGCAGTTCTTC. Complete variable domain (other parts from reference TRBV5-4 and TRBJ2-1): ETGVTQSPTHLIKTRGQQVTLRCSSQSGHNTVSWYQQALGQGPQFIFQYYREEENGRGNFPPRFSGLQFPNYSSELNVNALELDDSALYLCASSFSGTSGILKQFFGPGTRLTVL.

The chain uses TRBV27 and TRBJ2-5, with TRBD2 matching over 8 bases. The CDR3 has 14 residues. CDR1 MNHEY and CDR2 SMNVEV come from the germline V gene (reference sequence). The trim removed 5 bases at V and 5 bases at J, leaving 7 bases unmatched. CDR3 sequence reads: CASSPQRGRETQYF. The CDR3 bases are TGTGCCAGCAGTCCTCAGCGGGGGAGGGAGACCCAGTACTTC.

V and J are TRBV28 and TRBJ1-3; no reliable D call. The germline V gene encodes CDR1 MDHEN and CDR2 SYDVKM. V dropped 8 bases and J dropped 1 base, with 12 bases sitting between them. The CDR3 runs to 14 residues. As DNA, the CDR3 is TGTGCCAGCCTGCTCGGAGGTTCTGGAAACACCATATATTTT. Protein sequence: CASLLGGSGNTIYF.

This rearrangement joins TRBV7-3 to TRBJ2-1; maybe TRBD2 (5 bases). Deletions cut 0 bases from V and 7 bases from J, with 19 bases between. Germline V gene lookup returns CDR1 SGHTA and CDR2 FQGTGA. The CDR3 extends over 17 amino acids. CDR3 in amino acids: CASSLTHGGRGENEQFF. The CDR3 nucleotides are TGTGCCAGCAGCTTAACGCACGGTGGGAGAGGTGAGAATGAGCAGTTCTTC.

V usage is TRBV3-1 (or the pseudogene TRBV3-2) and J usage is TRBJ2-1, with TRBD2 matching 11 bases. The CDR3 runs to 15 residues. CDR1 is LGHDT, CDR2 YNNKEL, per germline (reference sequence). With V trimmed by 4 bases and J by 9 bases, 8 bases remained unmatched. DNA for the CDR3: TGTGCCAGCAGCCTTTTTAGCGGGGGGGCCACTGAGCAGTTCTTC. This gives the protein CASSLFSGGATEQFF.

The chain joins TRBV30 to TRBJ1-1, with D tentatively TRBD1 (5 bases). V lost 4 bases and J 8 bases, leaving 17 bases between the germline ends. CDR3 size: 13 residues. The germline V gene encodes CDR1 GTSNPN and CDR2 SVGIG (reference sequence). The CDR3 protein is CAWIRSGAREAFF. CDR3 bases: TGTGCCTGGATCCGGAGTGGGGCCCGAGAAGCTTTCTTT.

In nucleotides, the CDR3 is TGTGCCAGCAGGGGTGGCGGGACTAGCGGGGTTAGCTCCTACGAGCAGTACTTC. Its translation is CASRGGGTSGVSSYEQYF. The chain is built from TRBV2 and TRBJ2-7, with 13 bases matching TRBD2. Germline lookup yields CDR1 SNHLY and CDR2 FYNNEI. Germline trimming cut 6 bases from V and 0 bases from J; bases unmatched to any gene: 11. This CDR3 spans 18 amino acids.

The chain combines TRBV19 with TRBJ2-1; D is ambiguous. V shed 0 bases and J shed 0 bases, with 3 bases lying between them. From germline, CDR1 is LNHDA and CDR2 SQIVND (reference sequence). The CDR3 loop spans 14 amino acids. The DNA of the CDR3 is TGTGCCAGTAGTATAGAGTACTCCTACAATGAGCAGTTCTTC. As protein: CASSIEYSYNEQFF. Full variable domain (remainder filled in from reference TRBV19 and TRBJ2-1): DGGITQSPKYLFRKEGQNVTLSCEQNLNHDAMYWYRQDPGQGLRLIYYSQIVNDFQKGDIAEGYSVSREKKESFPLTVTSAQKNPTAFYLCASSIEYSYNEQFFGPGTRLTVL.

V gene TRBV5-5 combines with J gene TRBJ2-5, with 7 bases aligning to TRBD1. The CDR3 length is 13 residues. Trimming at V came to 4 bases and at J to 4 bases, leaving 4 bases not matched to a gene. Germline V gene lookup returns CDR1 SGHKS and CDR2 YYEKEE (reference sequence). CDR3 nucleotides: TGTGCCAGCAGCATGACAGGGAGAGAGACCCAGTACTTC. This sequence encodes CASSMTGRETQYF.

CDR3 amino acids: CASSLGGTGALAAFF. The CDR3 bases are TGTGCCAGCAGCTTAGGTGGGACAGGAGCCTTGGCGGCTTTCTTT. This chain links TRBV5-4 with TRBJ1-1; the match to TRBD1 covers 8 bases. The germline gives CDR1 SGHNT, CDR2 YYREEE (reference sequence). The CDR3 covers 15 residues. The J segment lost 11 bases and the V segment lost 2 bases, leaving 14 bases of the junction unmatched.

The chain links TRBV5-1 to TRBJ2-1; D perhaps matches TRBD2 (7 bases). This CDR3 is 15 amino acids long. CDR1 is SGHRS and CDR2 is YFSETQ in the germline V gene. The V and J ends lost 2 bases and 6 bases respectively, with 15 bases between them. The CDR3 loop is CASSLAGGQTNEQFF. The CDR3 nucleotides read TGCGCCAGCAGCTTAGCCGGGGGGCAGACCAATGAGCAGTTCTTC.

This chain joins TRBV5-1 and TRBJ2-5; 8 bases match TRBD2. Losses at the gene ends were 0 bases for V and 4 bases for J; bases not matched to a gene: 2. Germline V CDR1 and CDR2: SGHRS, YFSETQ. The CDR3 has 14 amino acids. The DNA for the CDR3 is TGCGCCAGCAGCTTGGCGGGAGGGCGAGAGACCCAGTACTTC. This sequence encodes CASSLAGGRETQYF.

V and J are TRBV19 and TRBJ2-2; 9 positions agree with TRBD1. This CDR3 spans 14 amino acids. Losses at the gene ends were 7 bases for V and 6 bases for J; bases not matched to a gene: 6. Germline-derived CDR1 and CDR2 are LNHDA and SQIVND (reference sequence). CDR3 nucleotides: TGTGCCAGTAAAAGGGACAGGGACGCCGGGGAGCTGTTTTTT. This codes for CASKRDRDAGELFF. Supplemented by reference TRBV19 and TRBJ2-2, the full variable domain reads DGGITQSPKYLFRKEGQNVTLSCEQNLNHDAMYWYRQDPGQGLRLIYYSQIVNDFQKGDIAEGYSVSREKKESFPLTVTSAQKNPTAFYLCASKRDRDAGELFFGEGSRLTVL.

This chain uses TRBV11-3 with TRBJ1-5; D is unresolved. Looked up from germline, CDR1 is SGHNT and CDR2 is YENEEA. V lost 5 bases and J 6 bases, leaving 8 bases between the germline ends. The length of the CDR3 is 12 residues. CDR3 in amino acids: CASSQGGQPQHF. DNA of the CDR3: TGTGCCAGCAGCCAAGGCGGTCAGCCCCAGCATTTT.

The CDR3 reads CASSEVLGGRGSGANVLTF. The CDR3 DNA sequence: TGTGCCAGCAGTGAGGTTCTTGGGGGCAGAGGGTCTGGGGCCAACGTCCTGACTTTC. This chain connects TRBV6-1 to TRBJ2-6; perhaps TRBD1 as D (6 bases). V shed 3 bases and J shed 1 base, with 19 bases lying between them. From germline, CDR1 is MNHNS and CDR2 SASEGT. The CDR3 has 19 residues.

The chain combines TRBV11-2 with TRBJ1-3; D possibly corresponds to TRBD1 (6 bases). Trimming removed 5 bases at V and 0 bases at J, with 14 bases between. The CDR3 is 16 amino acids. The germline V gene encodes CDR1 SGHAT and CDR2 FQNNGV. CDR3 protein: CASSPQGISSGNTIYF. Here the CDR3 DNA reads TGTGCCAGCAGCCCACAGGGCATCAGCTCTGGAAACACCATATATTTT.